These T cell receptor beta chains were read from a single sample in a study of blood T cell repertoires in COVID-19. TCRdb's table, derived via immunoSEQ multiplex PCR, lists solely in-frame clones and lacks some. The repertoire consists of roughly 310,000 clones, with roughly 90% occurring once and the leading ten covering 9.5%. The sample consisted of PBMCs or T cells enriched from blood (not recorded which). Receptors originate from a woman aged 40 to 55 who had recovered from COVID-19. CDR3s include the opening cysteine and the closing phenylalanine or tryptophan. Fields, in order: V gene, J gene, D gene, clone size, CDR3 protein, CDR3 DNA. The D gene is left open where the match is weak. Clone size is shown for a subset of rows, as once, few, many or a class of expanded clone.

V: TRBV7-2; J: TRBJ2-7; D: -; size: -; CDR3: CASSLWAGGSYEQYF; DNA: TGTGCCAGCAGCTTATGGGCCGGAGGTAGCTACGAGCAGTACTTC
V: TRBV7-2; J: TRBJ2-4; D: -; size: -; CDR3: CASSFEGLAKNIQYF; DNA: TGTGCCAGCAGCTTCGAGGGTCTAGCCAAAAACATTCAGTACTTC
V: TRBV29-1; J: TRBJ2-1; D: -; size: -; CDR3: CSVFPGTYNEQFF; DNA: TGCAGCGTCTTCCCCGGGACCTACAATGAGCAGTTCTTC
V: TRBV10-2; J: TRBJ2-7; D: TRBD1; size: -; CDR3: CASAGRDRAPYEQYF; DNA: TGCGCCAGCGCAGGCCGGGACAGGGCCCCCTACGAGCAGTACTTC
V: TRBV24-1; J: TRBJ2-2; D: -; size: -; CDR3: CATSDFGQPGELFF; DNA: TGTGCCACCAGTGATTTTGGACAGCCCGGGGAGCTGTTTTTT
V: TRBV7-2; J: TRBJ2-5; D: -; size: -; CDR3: CASSFQRGQETQYF; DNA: TGTGCCAGCAGCTTCCAGAGAGGGCAAGAGACCCAGTACTTC
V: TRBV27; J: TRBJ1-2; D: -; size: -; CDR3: CASSPRNRDQGYTF; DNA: TGTGCCAGCAGTCCGCGCAACAGGGATCAGGGCTACACCTTC
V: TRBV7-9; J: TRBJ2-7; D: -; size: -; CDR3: CASSYDSTYEQYF; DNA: TGTGCCAGCAGCTACGACAGCACCTACGAGCAGTACTTC
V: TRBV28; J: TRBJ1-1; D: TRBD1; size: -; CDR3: CATDTGGGTEAFF; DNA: TGTGCCACTGACACAGGGGGAGGAACTGAAGCTTTCTTT
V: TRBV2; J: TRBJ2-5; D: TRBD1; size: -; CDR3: CASAGTGTQETQYF; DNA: TGTGCCAGCGCCGGGACAGGGACGCAAGAGACCCAGTACTTC
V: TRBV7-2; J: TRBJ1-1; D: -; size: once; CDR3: CASSLTGGYAFF; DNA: TGTGCCAGCAGCCTCACGGGGGGGTATGCTTTCTTT
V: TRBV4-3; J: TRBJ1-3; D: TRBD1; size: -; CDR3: CASSQDRTGPETIYF; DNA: TGCGCCAGCAGCCAAGATCGGACAGGGCCGGAGACCATATATTTT
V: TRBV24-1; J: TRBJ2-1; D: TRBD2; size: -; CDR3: CATSESGLAVKRDNEQFF; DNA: TGTGCCACCAGTGAATCGGGACTAGCGGTTAAAAGGGACAATGAGCAGTTCTTC
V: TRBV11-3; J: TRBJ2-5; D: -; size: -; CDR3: CASSLARGGKTQYF; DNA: TGTGCCAGCAGCTTAGCCAGGGGCGGAAAGACCCAGTACTTC
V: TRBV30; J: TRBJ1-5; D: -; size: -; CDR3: CAWSGPGGIYQPQHF; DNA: TGTGCCTGGAGCGGACCTGGGGGGATTTATCAGCCCCAGCATTTT
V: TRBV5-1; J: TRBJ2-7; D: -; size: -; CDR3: CASSFRDTTYEQYF; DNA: TGCGCCAGCAGCTTCCGGGACACAACTTACGAGCAGTACTTC
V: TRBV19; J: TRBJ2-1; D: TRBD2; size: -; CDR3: CASSWASGTYNEQFF; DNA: TGTGCCAGTAGTTGGGCTAGCGGGACCTACAATGAGCAGTTCTTC
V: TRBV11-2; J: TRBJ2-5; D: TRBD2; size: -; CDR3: CASSSKAGGQETQYF; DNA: TGTGCCAGCAGCTCCAAAGCGGGGGGGCAAGAGACCCAGTACTTC
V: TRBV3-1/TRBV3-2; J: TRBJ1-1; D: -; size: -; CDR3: CASSQGAGAKTEAFF; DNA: TGTGCCAGCAGCCAAGGGGCAGGGGCGAAGACTGAAGCTTTCTTT
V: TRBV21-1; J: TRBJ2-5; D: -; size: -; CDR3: CASSKAGQGARETQYF; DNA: TGTGCCAGCAGCAAAGCGGGACAGGGGGCGAGGGAGACCCAGTACTTC
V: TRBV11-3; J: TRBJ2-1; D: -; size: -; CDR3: CASSYIDNEQFF; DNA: TGTGCCAGCAGCTATATAGACAATGAGCAGTTCTTC
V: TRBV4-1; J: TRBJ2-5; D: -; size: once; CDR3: CASSQGPRGETQYF; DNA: TGCGCCAGCAGCCAAGGGCCCAGGGGAGAGACCCAGTACTTC
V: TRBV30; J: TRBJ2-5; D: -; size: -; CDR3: CAWNPEDRETQYF; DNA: TGTGCCTGGAACCCTGAGGATCGAGAGACCCAGTACTTC
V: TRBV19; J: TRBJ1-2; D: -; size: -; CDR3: CASSIHGEKDYGYTF; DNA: TGTGCCAGTAGTATTCACGGGGAAAAGGACTATGGCTACACCTTC
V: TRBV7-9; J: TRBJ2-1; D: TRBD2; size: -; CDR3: CASSFPALGSGVKRNEQFF; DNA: TGTGCCAGCAGCTTCCCAGCGCTAGGCAGCGGGGTTAAGAGGAATGAGCAGTTCTTC
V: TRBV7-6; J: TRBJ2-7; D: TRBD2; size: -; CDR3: CASSPGTSGPSYEQYF; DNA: TGTGCCAGCAGCCCAGGGACTAGCGGGCCCTCCTACGAGCAGTACTTC
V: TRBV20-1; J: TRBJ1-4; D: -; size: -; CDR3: CSASPSGGKGEKLFF; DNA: TGCAGTGCTAGTCCCTCGGGGGGGAAGGGTGAAAAACTGTTTTTT
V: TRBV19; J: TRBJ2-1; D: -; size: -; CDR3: CASSIRQFRDNEQFF; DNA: TGTGCCAGTAGTATACGACAGTTCAGGGACAATGAGCAGTTCTTC
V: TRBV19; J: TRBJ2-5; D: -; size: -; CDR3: CASSIDGVQTQYF; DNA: TGTGCCAGTAGTATAGACGGGGTGCAGACCCAGTACTTC
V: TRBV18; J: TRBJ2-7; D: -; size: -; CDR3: CASSPSPERYEQYF; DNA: TGTGCCAGCTCACCTAGCCCCGAGCGGTACGAGCAGTACTTC
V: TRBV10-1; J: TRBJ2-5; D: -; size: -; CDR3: CASSESTGQAETQYF; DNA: TGCGCCAGCAGTGAGTCAACCGGCCAGGCAGAGACCCAGTACTTC
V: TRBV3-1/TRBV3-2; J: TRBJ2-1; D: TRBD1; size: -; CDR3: CASSPLSGTGRYNEQFF; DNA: TGTGCCAGCAGCCCCCTGTCCGGGACAGGGCGCTACAATGAGCAGTTCTTC
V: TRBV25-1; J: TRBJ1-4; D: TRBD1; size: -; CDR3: CASTRNAPDRVELFF; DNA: TGTGCCAGCACCCGCAATGCCCCGGACAGGGTGGAACTGTTTTTT
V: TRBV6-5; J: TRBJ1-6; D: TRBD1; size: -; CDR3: CASSPQGVSPLHF; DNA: TGTGCCAGCAGTCCCCAGGGGGTTTCACCCCTCCACTTT
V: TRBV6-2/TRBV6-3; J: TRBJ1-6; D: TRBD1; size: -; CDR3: CASSRQGASPLHF; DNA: TGTGCCAGCAGTCGACAGGGGGCTTCACCCCTCCACTTT
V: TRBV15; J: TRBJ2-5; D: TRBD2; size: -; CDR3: CATSRDFRTSLPQYF; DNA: TGTGCCACCAGCAGAGATTTTAGGACTAGTTTGCCCCAGTACTTC
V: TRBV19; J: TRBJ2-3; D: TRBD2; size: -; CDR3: CASRTSGSVDTQYF; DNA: TGTGCCAGTAGGACTAGCGGGAGTGTAGATACGCAGTATTTT